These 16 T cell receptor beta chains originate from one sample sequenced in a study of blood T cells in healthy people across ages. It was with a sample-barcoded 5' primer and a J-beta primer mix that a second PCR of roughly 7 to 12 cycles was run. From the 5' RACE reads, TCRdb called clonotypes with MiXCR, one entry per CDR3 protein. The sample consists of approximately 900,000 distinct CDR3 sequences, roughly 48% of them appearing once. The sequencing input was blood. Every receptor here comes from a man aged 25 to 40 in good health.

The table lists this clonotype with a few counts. The CDR3 reads CASSVTGVYNEQFF. In nucleotides, the CDR3 is TGTGCCAGCAGCGTGACAGGGGTTTACAATGAGCAGTTCTTC. The J gene is TRBJ2-1, the V gene TRBV7-9, with TRBD1 identical over 8 bases. The junction had 4 bases not matched to a gene; V was cut back by 5 bases and J by 4 bases. CDR1 and CDR2 (germline): SEHNR, FQNEAQ (reference sequence). The CDR3 extends over 14 amino acids.

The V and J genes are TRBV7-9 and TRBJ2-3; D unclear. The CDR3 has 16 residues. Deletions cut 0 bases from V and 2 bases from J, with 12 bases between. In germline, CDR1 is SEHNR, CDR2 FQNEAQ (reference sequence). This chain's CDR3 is CASSLALGVNTDTQYF. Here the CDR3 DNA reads TGTGCCAGCAGCTTAGCACTTGGGGTAAACACAGATACGCAGTATTTT.

This chain's CDR3 is CASSQAPLGQGVSYEQYF. The CDR3 region has the DNA TGTGCCAGCAGTCAAGCGCCGTTAGGACAGGGGGTCTCCTACGAGCAGTACTTC. This chain links TRBV27 with TRBJ2-7; TRBD1 agrees at 10 bases. The J segment lost 0 bases and the V segment lost 5 bases, leaving 13 bases of the junction unmatched. The CDR3 contains 18 residues. Germline loops: CDR1 MNHEY, CDR2 SMNVEV (reference sequence).

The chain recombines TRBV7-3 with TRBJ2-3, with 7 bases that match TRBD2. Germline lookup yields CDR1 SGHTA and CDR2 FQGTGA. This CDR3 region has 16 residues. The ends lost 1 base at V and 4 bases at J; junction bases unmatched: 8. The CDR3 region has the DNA TGTGCCAGCAGCTTAAGTTTAGGGAGCGGGGCAGATACGCAGTATTTT. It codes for CASSLSLGSGADTQYF.

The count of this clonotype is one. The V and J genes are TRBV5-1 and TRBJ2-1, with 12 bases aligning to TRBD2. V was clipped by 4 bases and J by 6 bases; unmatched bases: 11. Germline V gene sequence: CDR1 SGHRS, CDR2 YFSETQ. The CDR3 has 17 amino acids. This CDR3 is CASSPRLAGVLCNEQFF. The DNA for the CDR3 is TGCGCCAGCAGCCCAAGACTAGCGGGGGTCCTCTGCAATGAGCAGTTCTTC.

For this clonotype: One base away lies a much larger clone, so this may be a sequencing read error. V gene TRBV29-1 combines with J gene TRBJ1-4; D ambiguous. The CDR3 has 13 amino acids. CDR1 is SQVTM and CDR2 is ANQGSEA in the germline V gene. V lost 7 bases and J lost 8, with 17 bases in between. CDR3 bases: TGCAGCGCCGCCTCATTTGAGGGAGAAAAACTGTTTTTT. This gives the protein CSAASFEGEKLFF.

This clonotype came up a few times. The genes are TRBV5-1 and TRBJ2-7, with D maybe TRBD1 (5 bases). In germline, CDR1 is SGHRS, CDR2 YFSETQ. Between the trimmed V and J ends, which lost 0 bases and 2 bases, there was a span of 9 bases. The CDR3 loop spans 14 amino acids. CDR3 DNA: TGCGCCAGCAGCTTGGCCGACAGTGCCTACGAGCAGTACTTC. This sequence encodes CASSLADSAYEQYF.

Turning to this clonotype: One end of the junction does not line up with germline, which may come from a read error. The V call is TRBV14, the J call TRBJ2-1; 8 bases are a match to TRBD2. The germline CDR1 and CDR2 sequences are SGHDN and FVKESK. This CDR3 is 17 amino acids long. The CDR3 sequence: CASNQVGSGSSYNEQFF. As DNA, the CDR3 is TGTGCCAGCAACCAAGTGGGAAGCGGGAGCTCCTACAATGAGCAGTTCTTC.

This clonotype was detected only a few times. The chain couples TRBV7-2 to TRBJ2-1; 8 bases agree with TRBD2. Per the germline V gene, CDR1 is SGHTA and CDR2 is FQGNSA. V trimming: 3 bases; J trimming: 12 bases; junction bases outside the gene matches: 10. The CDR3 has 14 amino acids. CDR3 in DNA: TGTGCCAGCAGCTTCCCAGGGACTAGAGGTTCGCAGTTCTTC. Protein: CASSFPGTRGSQFF. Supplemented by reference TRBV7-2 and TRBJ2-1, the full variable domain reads GAGVSQSPSNKVTEKGKDVELRCDPISGHTALYWYRQSLGQGLEFLIYFQGNSAPDKSGLPSDRFSAERTGGSVSTLTIQRTQQEDSAVYLCASSFPGTRGSQFFGPGTRLTVL.

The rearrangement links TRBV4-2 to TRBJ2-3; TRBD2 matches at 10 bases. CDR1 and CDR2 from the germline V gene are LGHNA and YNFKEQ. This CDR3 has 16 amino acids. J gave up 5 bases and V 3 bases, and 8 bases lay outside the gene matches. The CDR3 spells CASSQSGGVYKDTQYF. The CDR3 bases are TGTGCCAGCAGCCAGAGCGGGGGGGTTTATAAAGATACGCAGTATTTT.

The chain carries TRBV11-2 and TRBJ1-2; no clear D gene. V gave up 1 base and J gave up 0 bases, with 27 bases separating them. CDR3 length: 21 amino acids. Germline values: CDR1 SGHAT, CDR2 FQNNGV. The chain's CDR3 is CASSLGPRAGDNLQANYGYTF. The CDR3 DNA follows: TGTGCCAGCAGCTTAGGCCCTAGGGCCGGGGATAATCTGCAAGCTAACTATGGCTACACCTTC.

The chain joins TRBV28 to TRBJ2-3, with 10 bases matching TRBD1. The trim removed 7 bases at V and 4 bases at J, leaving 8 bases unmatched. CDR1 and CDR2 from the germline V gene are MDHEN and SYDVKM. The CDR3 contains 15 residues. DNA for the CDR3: TGTGCCAGCACCCCGGGACAGGGGAATTCAGATACGCAGTATTTT. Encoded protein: CASTPGQGNSDTQYF.

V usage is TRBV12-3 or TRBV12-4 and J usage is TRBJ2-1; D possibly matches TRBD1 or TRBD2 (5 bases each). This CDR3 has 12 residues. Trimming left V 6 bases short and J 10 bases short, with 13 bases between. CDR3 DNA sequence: TGTGCCAGCAGACTCGAGGGGCCCGAGCAGTTCTTC. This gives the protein CASRLEGPEQFF.

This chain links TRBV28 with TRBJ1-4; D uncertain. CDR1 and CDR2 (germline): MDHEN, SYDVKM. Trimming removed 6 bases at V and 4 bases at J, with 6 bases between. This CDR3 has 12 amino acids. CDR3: CASRQLNEKLFF. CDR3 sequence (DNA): TGTGCCAGCAGACAGCTTAATGAAAAACTGTTTTTT.

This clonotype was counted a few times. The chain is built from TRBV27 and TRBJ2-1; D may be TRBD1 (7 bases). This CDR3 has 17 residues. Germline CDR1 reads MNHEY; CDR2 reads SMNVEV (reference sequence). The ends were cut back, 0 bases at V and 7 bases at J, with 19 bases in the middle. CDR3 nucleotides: TGTGCCAGCAGTTTATCGAGAAGCCAGGGGGGCTTAAATGAGCAGTTCTTC. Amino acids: CASSLSRSQGGLNEQFF.

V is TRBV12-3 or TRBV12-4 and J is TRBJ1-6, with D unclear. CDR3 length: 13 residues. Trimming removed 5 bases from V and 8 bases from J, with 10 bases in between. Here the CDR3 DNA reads TGTGCCAGCAGTGCGGACTGGGATTCACCCCTCCACTTT. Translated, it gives CASSADWDSPLHF.